These 14 T cell receptor beta chains were sequenced from one sample in a study of blood T cells in healthy people across ages. With a J-beta primer mix and a sample-barcoded 5' primer, a second PCR ran about 7 to 12 cycles. TCRdb re-derived calls from the 5' RACE reads in MiXCR, one entry per CDR3 protein. In the table there are about 1.5 million distinct CDR3 sequences, approximately 42% of which are singletons. Sequenced material: blood. The receptors were gathered from a woman younger than 35 in good health.

This sequence joins TRBV28 and TRBJ2-5; D perhaps matches TRBD1 (6 bases). Germline V gene sequence: CDR1 MDHEN, CDR2 SYDVKM. V lost 8 bases and J lost 4, with 14 bases in between. The CDR3 has 13 residues. In nucleotides, the CDR3 is TGTGCCAGCGGTAGACAGGTTTCAGAGACCCAGTACTTC. It is translated as CASGRQVSETQYF.

The rearrangement uses TRBV28 and TRBJ2-3, with D maybe TRBD2 (6 bases). Trimming pared 6 bases from V and 0 bases from J, leaving 16 bases between. Germline CDR1 MDHEN, CDR2 SYDVKM. The CDR3 covers 16 residues. For the CDR3, the DNA is TGTGCCAGCAGCCGGGGGTCCGGGACTAGCACAGATACGCAGTATTTT. Translating it yields CASSRGSGTSTDTQYF.

This chain links TRBV2 with TRBJ2-5; 7 positions match TRBD2. With V trimmed by 8 bases and J by 0 bases, 9 bases remained unmatched. This CDR3 has 15 residues. CDR1 is SNHLY and CDR2 is FYNNEI in the germline V gene. Here the CDR3 reads CASGRSGTYQETQYF. CDR3 in DNA: TGTGCCAGCGGCCGGAGCGGGACCTACCAAGAGACCCAGTACTTC.

The gene calls are TRBV6-6 and TRBJ2-1; 8 bases fit TRBD1. Trimming removed 5 bases from V and 6 bases from J; junction bases left unmatched: 9. This CDR3 spans 15 amino acids. CDR1 is MNHNY and CDR2 is SVGAGI in the germline V gene (reference sequence). The CDR3 DNA reads TGTGCCAGCAGTGGCCAGGACAGGGCGGGCAATGAGCAGTTCTTC. Amino acids: CASSGQDRAGNEQFF.

The rearrangement joins TRBV6-2 or TRBV6-3 to TRBJ2-2; D is perhaps TRBD1 or TRBD2 (5 bases each). This CDR3 has 16 amino acids. Germline CDR1 is MNHEY and CDR2 is SVGEGT. V was cut by 7 bases and J by 5 bases, with 20 bases left in between. The CDR3 here is CASTRPREWGTGELFF. The DNA for the CDR3 is TGTGCCAGCACACGGCCCAGGGAATGGGGGACCGGGGAGCTGTTTTTT.

This rearrangement joins TRBV20-1 to TRBJ1-1; D is perhaps TRBD1 (6 bases). The germline gives CDR1 DFQATT, CDR2 SNEGSKA (reference sequence). The V and J ends lost 6 bases and 6 bases respectively, with 11 bases between them. The CDR3 is made up of 11 amino acids. The CDR3 region is CSAQDSPEAFF. DNA of the CDR3: TGCAGTGCCCAGGACAGCCCTGAAGCTTTCTTT.

This chain links TRBV12-3 or TRBV12-4 with TRBJ2-5, with a possible D match to TRBD1 (5 bases). V lost 4 bases and J lost 0, with 12 bases in between. CDR3 size: 15 residues. CDR3 protein: CASSSATGYQETQYF. DNA for the CDR3: TGTGCCAGCAGTTCCGCCACAGGTTACCAAGAGACCCAGTACTTC.

As regards this clonotype: The junction differs from germline at one of its ends, possibly a read error. The V call is TRBV6-7, the J call TRBJ2-1, with D unclear. TRBV6-7 is an open reading frame, and its role is uncertain. This CDR3 region has 12 residues. CDR3 sequence: CASSESRLPPSF. CDR3 in DNA: TGTGCCAGCAGTGAATCCCGACTGCCCCCAAGCTTC.

The rearrangement uses TRBV27 and TRBJ1-2; TRBD1 agrees at 9 bases. The CDR3 length is 16 residues. The V gene's germline CDR1 is MNHEY and CDR2 SMNVEV (reference sequence). Trimming removed 2 bases from V and 4 bases from J; junction bases left unmatched: 8. Written as DNA, the CDR3 is TGTGCCAGCAGTTTAAGAACAGGGGGCGCCTTCTATGGCTACACCTTC. This translates into CASSLRTGGAFYGYTF.

Worth noting for this clonotype: One base away lies a much larger clone, so this may be a sequencing read error. The rearrangement joins TRBV6-5 to TRBJ2-7; possible D gene TRBD1, 6 bases. Germline lookup yields CDR1 MNHEY and CDR2 SVGAGI. The CDR3 spans 13 residues. CDR3 bases: TGTGCCAGCAGTTACGGACAGTCCTACGAGCTGTACTTC. Residues: CASSYGQSYELYF.

This clonotype occurred a few times. The J gene is TRBJ1-5, the V gene TRBV21-1; the tabulated D call, TRBD1, remains unverified against the DNA. TRBV21-1 is noted as a pseudogene. The CDR3 is 17 residues long. DNA for the CDR3: TGTGCCAGCAGCAAATCCGGGATGGTCGAGGCCAGCCAGCCCCAGCATTTT. Translation: CASSKSGMVEASQPQHF.

The CDR3 spells CASSPRTSGRLHNEQFF. The CDR3 coding sequence is TGTGCCAGCAGCCCCCGGACTAGCGGGAGGCTCCACAATGAGCAGTTCTTC. The rearrangement links TRBV3-1 to TRBJ2-1; 14 bases map to TRBD2. CDR1 is LGHDT, CDR2 YNNKEL, per germline (reference sequence). V lost 4 bases and J lost 5; bases outside the gene matches: 7. The CDR3 is 17 amino acids.

The chain employs TRBV20-1 and TRBJ2-2; TRBD1 might be the D (6 bases). Germline V gene data show CDR1 as DFQATT and CDR2 as SNEGSKA (reference sequence). The CDR3 extends over 14 amino acids. V lost 2 bases, J lost 2 bases, and 9 bases lay in between. In DNA, the CDR3 is TGCAGTGCTAGACCACAGGGAAACACCGGGGAGCTGTTTTTT. This gives the protein CSARPQGNTGELFF.

Only a few counts were recorded for this clonotype. The V call is TRBV18, the J call TRBJ1-4, with 7 bases identical to TRBD1. The germline CDR1 and CDR2 sequences are KGHSH and LQKENI. CDR3 length equals 13 residues. With 3 bases clipped from V and 6 bases from J, the junction kept 1 base outside the gene matches. The CDR3 DNA follows: TGTGCCAGCTCACCGGGGACAGATGAAAAACTGTTTTTT. This codes for CASSPGTDEKLFF. The variable domain in full, with the rest retrieved from reference TRBV18 and TRBJ1-4, is NAGVMQNPRHLVRRRGQEARLRCSPMKGHSHVYWYRQLPEEGLKFMVYLQKENIIDESGMPKERFSAEFPKEGPSILRIQQVVRGDSAAYFCASSPGTDEKLFFGSGTQLSVL.